This T cell receptor (beta chain) was identified during a study of OX40 agonist ivuxolimab in advanced cancers. Sequenced by immunoSEQ multiplex PCR; TCRdb stores in-frame clones only, minus some. The sample lists tens of thousands of clones, around nine tenths occurring once. Germline-derived CDR1 and CDR2 are LNHDA and SQIVND (reference sequence). V trimming: 4 bases; J trimming: 2 bases; junction bases outside the gene matches: 2. CDR3 length: 14 residues. This receptor was identified in an adult with an advanced solid tumor such as melanoma, head and neck, liver or kidney cancer. The material was CD4+ or CD8+ T cells sorted from blood, obtained in a trial of the OX40 agonist ivuxolimab. The V and J genes are TRBV19 and TRBJ2-1; 7 bases are a match to TRBD2. The CDR3 nucleotides are TGTGCCAGTAGTAGGGGGGGGGCCTACAATGAGCAGTTCTTC. It is translated as CASSRGGAYNEQFF.